The clone carrying this T cell receptor beta chain was counted ten times or more. Its antigen is not identified. The entry originates in a study of Graves' ophthalmopathy and Graves' hyperthyroidism. Overall study results and limits: Its predictions of ophthalmopathy progression gave the model 65% to 71% sensitivity and 72.22% specificity.

RNA transcripts served as template for amplifying TCR beta CDR3 sequences. Second-round multiplex PCR followed a first-round RT-PCR using HTBI primers. TCRdb processed the multiplex PCR reads anew with MiXCR; each CDR3 protein has one entry. The profile shows almost 750,000 distinct CDR3 sequences, roughly 41% of them singletons. Among the exclusions were patients with other autoimmune diseases, uncontrolled infections, pregnancy or lactation. A diagnosis was made from clinical symptoms together with serum thyroxine, TRAb, thyroid ultrasound and orbital computed tomography. PBMCs were isolated from a roughly 9 ml sample of fresh peripheral blood. Trimming cost V 6 bases and J 1 base; bases outside gene matches: 2. The CDR3 extends over 13 amino acids. From germline, CDR1 is ENHRY and CDR2 SYGVKD.

The material sequenced was peripheral blood. The sequence was obtained from an adult man with Graves' ophthalmopathy. The chain employs TRBV10-3 and TRBJ1-1; 7 bases agree with TRBD1. This chain's CDR3 is CAIRQGPNTEAFF. CDR3 DNA sequence: TGTGCCATCAGACAGGGGCCGAACACTGAAGCTTTCTTT.